This T cell receptor beta chain originates from a study of blood T cell repertoires in COVID-19. As for the study in general: Specimens from acute and convalescent COVID-19 originated in the United States, Italy and Spain.

The CDR3 is made up of 14 amino acids. Germline values: CDR1 LNHDA, CDR2 SQIVND (reference sequence). Trimming removed 1 base at V and 2 bases at J, with 8 bases between. Per the authors' pipeline: How many nucleated cells were present was estimated from reference gene primer amplification. Sequenced by immunoSEQ multiplex PCR; TCRdb stores in-frame clones only, minus some. The DNA was the basis for D and trimming; V, J and clone size are from that table. This repertoire shows 80,000 to 95,000 clones, more than 70% found once; its top ten account for roughly 20%. The sample taken for sequencing was peripheral blood. The clonotype comes from a woman older than 75 in a cohort sampled during active or convalescent COVID-19. This chain uses TRBV19 with TRBJ1-2; D gene ambiguous. Written as DNA, the CDR3 is TGTGCCAGTAGTATAGGAGGCGGGAACTATGGCTACACCTTC. Amino acid sequence: CASSIGGGNYGYTF.